The clone carrying this T cell receptor (beta chain) was recorded many times. This CDR3 spans 12 amino acids. Trimming removed 3 bases from V and 4 bases from J, with 6 bases in between. CDR1 is ENHRY and CDR2 is SYGVKD in the germline V gene. HTBI primers from iRepertoire and Arm-PCR of CDR3 regions yielded the TCR beta libraries. TCRdb processed the multiplex PCR reads anew with MiXCR; each CDR3 protein has one entry. The repertoire holds 200,000 to 250,000 distinct CDR3 sequences, 20% to 25% seen once, with more than 11% in the top ten. This record comes from a study of regulatory T cells in long-lasting Graves disease. Time point in this sample: newly diagnosed GD, antithyroid drugs for less than 3 months. Generation of the TCR library employed RNA extracted from PBMCs.

This chain joins TRBV10-3 and TRBJ2-5; a possible D gene is TRBD2 (5 bases). The sequence was collected from a female donor with Graves disease. The sample consisted of peripheral blood mononuclear cells (PBMCs), taken at new diagnosis, from a patient treated with antithyroid drugs. CDR3 amino acids: CAISDEGETQYF. As DNA, the CDR3 is TGTGCCATCAGTGACGAGGGAGAGACCCAGTACTTC.